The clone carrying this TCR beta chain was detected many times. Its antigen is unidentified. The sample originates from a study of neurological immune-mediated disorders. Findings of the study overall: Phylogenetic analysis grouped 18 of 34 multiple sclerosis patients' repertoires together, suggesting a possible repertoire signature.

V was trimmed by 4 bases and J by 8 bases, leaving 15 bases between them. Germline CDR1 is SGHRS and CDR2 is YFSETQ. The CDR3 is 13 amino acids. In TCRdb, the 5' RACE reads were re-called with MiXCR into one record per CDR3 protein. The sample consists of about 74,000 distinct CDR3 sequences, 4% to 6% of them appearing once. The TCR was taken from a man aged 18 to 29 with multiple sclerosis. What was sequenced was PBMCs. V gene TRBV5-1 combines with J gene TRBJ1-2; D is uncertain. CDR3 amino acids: CASSNPGGPGYTF. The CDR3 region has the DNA TGCGCCAGCAGCAACCCGGGAGGACCCGGCTACACCTTC.